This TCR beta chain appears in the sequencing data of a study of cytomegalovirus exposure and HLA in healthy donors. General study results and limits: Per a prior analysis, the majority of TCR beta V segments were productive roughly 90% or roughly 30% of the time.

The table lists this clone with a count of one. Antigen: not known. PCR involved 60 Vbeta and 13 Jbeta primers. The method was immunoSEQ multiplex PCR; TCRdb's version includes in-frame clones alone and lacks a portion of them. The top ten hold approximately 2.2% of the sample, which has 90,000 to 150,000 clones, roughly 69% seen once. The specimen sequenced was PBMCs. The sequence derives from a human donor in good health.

The CDR3 DNA follows: TGTGCCAGCAGCAAAGCGCTTTCCGGGAATCAGCCCCAGCATTTT. This codes for CASSKALSGNQPQHF. This sequence joins TRBV21-1 and TRBJ1-5. TRBV21-1 is termed a pseudogene. The CDR3 has 15 residues.